This T cell receptor beta chain was identified in a study of identical twins. V shed 3 bases, J shed 1 base, and the junction held 5 bases outside the gene matches. This CDR3 spans 15 amino acids. Template switching created a universal primer site, and the cDNA included unique molecular identifiers. TCRdb passed the 5' RACE reads through MiXCR, listing each CDR3 protein once. The sample includes under 350,000 distinct CDR3 sequences, roughly 10% of them seen just once. In the case of this clonotype: Its antigen is unknown.

Study outcomes and limitations: Without tracking the same donors, conclusions rested on cross-sectional statistical analysis.

The same specimen was also included in a second study, on yellow fever vaccine responses in identical twins.

The clonotype was recovered from a woman aged 18-30 years in good health. The chain carries TRBV12-3 or TRBV12-4 and TRBJ2-5, with 7 nucleotides matching TRBD2. Sequencing input: CD8+ T cells sorted from blood. Here the CDR3 DNA reads TGTGCCAGCAGTTTCTCCCGGGAGGTCCAAGAGACCCAGTACTTC. It codes for CASSFSREVQETQYF.